This T cell receptor beta chain appears in the sequencing data of a study of blood T cell repertoires in COVID-19. Turning to the study itself: Acute and convalescent COVID-19 samples came from the United States, Italy and Spain. In each case, the material was cDNA or gDNA derived from T cells, B-cell-depleted T cells, or PBMCs.

Under the authors' procedure: Reference gene primer amplification gave estimated nucleated cell counts. Produced via immunoSEQ multiplex PCR; TCRdb's table is partial and in-frame only. D and trimming were read from the DNA, whereas the V and J calls and clone size are those reported in that table. The top ten hold approximately 16% of the sample, which has 43,000 or so clones, roughly 86% seen once. This clone was seen a few times. CDR3 length: 13 residues. Germline CDR1 is SGHNT and CDR2 is YYREEE (reference sequence). V was cut by 2 bases and J by 3 bases, with 9 bases left in between. The V and J genes are TRBV5-4 and TRBJ2-7; D not resolved. Sequences were obtained from peripheral blood. This sequence was found in a man in his fifties or sixties with active or convalescent COVID-19. CDR3 amino acids: CASSFFASYEQYF. CDR3 sequence (DNA): TGTGCCAGCAGCTTCTTTGCCAGCTACGAGCAGTACTTC.